This T cell receptor (beta chain) derives from a study of T-cell memory formation after mild COVID-19. TCRdb reanalysed the 5' RACE reads using MiXCR and keeps one entry per CDR3 protein. The sample yields hundreds of thousands of distinct CDR3 sequences, less than 25% seen once. Note on this clonotype: The antigen remains unidentified.

Trimming took 4 bases from V and 0 from J; bases not matched to a gene: 3. The germline V gene has CDR1 SNHLY and CDR2 FYNNEI. The length of the CDR3 is 18 residues. Study-wide results and caveats: Clones contracting across day 15 to 85 had a balanced CD4/CD8 profile; later expanding clones leaned CD4+.

The clonotype comes from an adult woman who had mild COVID-19 (a few samples of this study predate the infection). Cell type and time point are not known. The chain employs TRBV2 and TRBJ2-1; 16 nucleotides match TRBD2. Sequenced material: PBMCs or a T cell subset sorted from them (not recorded which). The CDR3 DNA reads as TGTGCCAGCAGTGGGGGACTAGCGGGAGGGAGCTCCTACAATGAGCAGTTCTTC. It translates to CASSGGLAGGSSYNEQFF.